This TCR beta chain was captured by sequencing in a study of cytomegalovirus exposure and HLA in healthy donors. Study-level points and caveats: Later on, an analysis tied under 20,000 TCR beta sequences to HLA alleles at 0.05 false discovery rate.

To note about this clone: Its antigen is as yet unknown. The identical CDR3 is also encoded by other nucleotide sequences in the sample.

V was trimmed by 2 bases and J by 8 bases, leaving 13 bases between them. Germline-derived CDR1 and CDR2 are SNHLY and FYNNEI. The CDR3 length is 15 residues. Primers included in the PCR were 60 Vbeta and 13 Jbeta primers. Generated by immunoSEQ multiplex PCR, the TCRdb table keeps only in-frame clones and is missing some. The sample gives about 260,000 clones, approximately 84% of which show up once; roughly 2% is in the top ten. This sequence originates from a woman aged 40 to 50 in good health and CMV-seropositive. Material for sequencing was PBMCs. The V and J genes are TRBV2 and TRBJ1-6; the D gene is possibly TRBD1 (5 bases). CDR3 coding DNA: TGTGCCAGCAGTGAAACGGGCAGGGAGGATTCACCCCTCCACTTT. Amino acid sequence: CASSETGREDSPLHF.